This T cell receptor (beta chain) was sequenced during a study of shared clonotypes between healthy human individuals (dated by TCRdb to the early 2020s). As for the study more broadly: A couple of women and three men aged 18 to 49 years were included in the cohort. Per donor, three plates each were used for CD4 naive and CD4 memory, two for CD8 naive, and one for CD8 memory. To estimate repertoire size and how much clonotype sharing occurs between individuals, the study deeply sequenced the blood TCR repertoires of about 5 healthy adults. Libraries were prepared and TCR repertoires were sequenced by different laboratories using diverse techniques, in order to increase sequencing depth and limit assay-specific biases. Each donor's leukapheresis produced roughly between roughly 0.85 and 9.5 billion PBMCs. General conclusions and limits of the study: Even with the large sequencing depth, rarefaction of the sorted-subset datasets indicated that sequencing was incomplete. Compared with non-shared clonotypes, clonotypes shared by all four sorted-subset donors had higher generation probabilities. Larger estimated clonotype richness was generally found for naive subsets than for memory subsets. About 5% of naive CD4, 3.5% of naive CD8, approximately 2.2% of memory CD4, and approximately 0.39% of memory CD8 clonotypes were shared across four donors. Only blood was sampled, and tissue TCR repertoires likely differ from those in blood. Based on pairwise subsampling, the degree of clonotype sharing among donors was expected to be affected by sequencing depth. Because the study included a small number of donors, the genetic and exposure-history diversity represented was limited.

The donors were healthy, HIV-negative adults who had no recently reported acute infections or vaccinations. Only Caucasian adults living in Nashville, Tennessee, USA were represented among the donors. CD4+ T cells were enriched through magnetic negative selection, after which naive cells were positively selected on CD45RA and the remaining negative fraction served as the memory subset. After blood collection by leukapheresis, PBMCs were isolated using Ficoll-Histopaque density gradient centrifugation and then cryopreserved in the vapor phase of liquid nitrogen. Purity and quantity of every magnetically sorted T cell population were checked by analytical flow cytometry. From each sorted fraction, genomic DNA was isolated and quantified by UV absorbance on a Nanodrop 2000c. Using the deep immunoSEQ assay, TCR CDR3 regions were amplified from genomic DNA by multiplex PCR. Genomic DNA extracted from each cell subset was distributed evenly over all wells of several immunoSEQ 96-well plates, and each plate served as one replicate. For sorted subsets, 200 ng of genomic DNA, equivalent to tens of thousands of T cell genomes, went into each replicate PCR. The purified libraries were quantified using a Qubit 3.0 fluorometer, sized with a Bioanalyzer 2100, and then quantified again using the KAPA Library Quantification kit. Every immunoSEQ 96-well plate was sequenced on a separate single-read 150-cycle Illumina NextSeq 550 flow cell. From the authors' description of their analysis: Because only junctional sequences without quality scores were contained in the immunoSEQ output, filtering matching that applied to full-length reads could not be performed. Sequences were annotated with PyIR, a Python wrapper for IgBLAST v1.9, using IMGT germline references to assign V/J genes and CDR3. Any read was removed if the V/J assignment was weak (E-value above 1e-6), the CDR3 was missing, or the read contained stop codons, out-of-frame junctions, or ambiguous translated residues. V3J clonotypes were defined as sequences sharing the same inferred V gene, J gene, and CDR3 amino acid sequence. The percentage overlap between two repertoires was calculated by dividing the number of shared unique clonotypes by the size of the smaller repertoire. Three approaches were used to assess repertoire richness: RTK rarefaction, the Chao1 estimator, and Recon v2.1 estimates of unobserved clonotypes. Generation probabilities were computed with OLGA for all TCRbeta clonotypes obtained by the gDNA method from four donors. TCRdb stores this immuneACCESS table with in-frame sequences only. Part of the clones is absent; in the studies checked, under half of the shortfall reflects unresolved V genes, and no reason is known for the rest. The DNA was the basis for D and trimming; V, J and clone size are from that table. For this sample there are about 1 million clones; approximately 72% appear just once. The biggest ten clones account for approximately 1.5% of the sample.

The CDR3 contains 16 residues, cysteine and phenylalanine counted. This entry keeps only the CDR3 DNA: 48 bases, framed from base 1. The germline ends are 17 bases apart after V is trimmed by 1 base and J by 5 bases. As encoded in the germline V gene, CDR1 is MNHNS while CDR2 is SASEGT. Points on this clone: Its antigen remains unidentified. The sample holds no much larger clone one base away, and base qualities are not on file.

Recombination joined TRBV6-1 with TRBJ1-2, with the D segment identity uncertain. The specimen sequenced was memory CD4+ T cells sorted from blood. Sample cell subset or site, as interpreted from the label and publication: CD45RA-negative fraction. This sequence was found in a man aged 18 to 29 in good health. At the DNA level, the sequence is TGTGCCAGCAGTGAAGGTGGGAAAGGGCGGCTTTATGGCTACACCTTC. Its coded protein is CASSEGGKGRLYGYTF.